The clone carrying this TCR beta chain has at least ten counts. This record belongs to a study of blood T cells in healthy people across ages. CDR3 length: 15 residues. V shed 5 bases, J shed 0 bases, and the junction held 6 bases outside the gene matches. CDR1 is MNHNY and CDR2 is SVGAGI in the germline V gene (reference sequence). It was with a sample-barcoded 5' primer and a J-beta primer mix that a second PCR of roughly 6 to 12 cycles was run. From the 5' RACE reads, TCRdb called clonotypes with MiXCR, one entry per CDR3 protein. Counted here are around 600,000 distinct CDR3 sequences, around 48% occurring once; the ten biggest clones make up 20% to 25%.

Input material: blood. The sequence came from a man of 80 years or more in good health. The V gene is TRBV6-6, the J gene TRBJ1-1; TRBD1 matches at 7 bases. CDR3 in amino acids: CASSTWDSLNTEAFF. The DNA for the CDR3 is TGTGCCAGCAGTACGTGGGACAGCTTGAACACTGAAGCTTTCTTT.